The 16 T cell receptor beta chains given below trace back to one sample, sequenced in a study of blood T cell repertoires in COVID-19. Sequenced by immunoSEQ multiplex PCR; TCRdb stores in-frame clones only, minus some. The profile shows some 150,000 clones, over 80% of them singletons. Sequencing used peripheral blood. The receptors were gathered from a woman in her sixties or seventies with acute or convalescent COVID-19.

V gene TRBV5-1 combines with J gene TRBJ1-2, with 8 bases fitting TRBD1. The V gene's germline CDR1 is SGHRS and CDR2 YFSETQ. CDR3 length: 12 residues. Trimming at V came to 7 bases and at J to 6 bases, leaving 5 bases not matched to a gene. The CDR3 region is CASGWGQDGYTF. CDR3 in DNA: TGCGCCAGCGGGTGGGGACAGGATGGCTACACCTTC.

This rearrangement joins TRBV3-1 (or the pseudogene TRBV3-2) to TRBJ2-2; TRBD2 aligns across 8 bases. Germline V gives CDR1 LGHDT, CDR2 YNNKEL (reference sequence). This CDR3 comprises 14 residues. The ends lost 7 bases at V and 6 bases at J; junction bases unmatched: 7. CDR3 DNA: TGTGCCAGCACCCCGCGGGGGGCCTCCGGGGAGCTGTTTTTT. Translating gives CASTPRGASGELFF.

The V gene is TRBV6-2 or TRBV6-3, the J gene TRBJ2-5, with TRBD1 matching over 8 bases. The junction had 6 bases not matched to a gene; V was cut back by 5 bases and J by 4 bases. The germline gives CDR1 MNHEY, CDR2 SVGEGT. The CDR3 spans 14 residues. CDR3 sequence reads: CASSPDRVGETQYF. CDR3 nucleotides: TGTGCCAGCAGTCCGGACAGGGTGGGAGAGACCCAGTACTTC.

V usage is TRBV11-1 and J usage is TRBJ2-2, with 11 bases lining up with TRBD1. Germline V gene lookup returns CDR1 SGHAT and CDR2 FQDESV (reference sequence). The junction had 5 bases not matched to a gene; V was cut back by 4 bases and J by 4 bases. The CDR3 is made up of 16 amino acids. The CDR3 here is CASSSRTGGGTGELFF. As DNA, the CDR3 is TGTGCCAGCAGCTCCAGGACAGGGGGCGGCACCGGGGAGCTGTTTTTT.

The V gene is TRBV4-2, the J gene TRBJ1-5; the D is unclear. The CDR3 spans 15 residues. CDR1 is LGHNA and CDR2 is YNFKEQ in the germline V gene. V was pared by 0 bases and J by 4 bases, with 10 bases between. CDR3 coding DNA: TGTGCCAGCAGCCAAGATGAGTCCAGGAATCAGCCCCAGCATTTT. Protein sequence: CASSQDESRNQPQHF.

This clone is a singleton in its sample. The CDR3 nucleotides are TGTGCCATCAGTGAGTGGGAGACTAGCATATTTTGGGGCACAGATACGCAGTATTTT. It is translated as CAISEWETSIFWGTDTQYF. The V call is TRBV10-3, the J call TRBJ2-3; TRBD2 agrees at 7 bases. Unmatched junction bases numbered 14, after V lost 1 base and J lost 1 base. CDR1 ENHRY and CDR2 SYGVKD come from the germline V gene. The CDR3 consists of 19 residues.

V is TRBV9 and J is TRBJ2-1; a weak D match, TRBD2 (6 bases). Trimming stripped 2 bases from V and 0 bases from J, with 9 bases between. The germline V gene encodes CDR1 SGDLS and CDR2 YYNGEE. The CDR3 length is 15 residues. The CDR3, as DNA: TGTGCCAGCAGCGTTAGCGGAGACTCCTACAATGAGCAGTTCTTC. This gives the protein CASSVSGDSYNEQFF.

The CDR3 sequence is CASSLDAGREQYF. CDR3 nucleotide sequence: TGTGCCAGCAGCTTAGATGCGGGGCGCGAGCAGTACTTC. The chain carries TRBV7-2 and TRBJ2-7; possible D gene TRBD2, 6 bases. V was pared by 1 base and J by 6 bases, with 10 bases between. The CDR3 is 13 residues long. The germline CDR1 and CDR2 sequences are SGHTA and FQGNSA.

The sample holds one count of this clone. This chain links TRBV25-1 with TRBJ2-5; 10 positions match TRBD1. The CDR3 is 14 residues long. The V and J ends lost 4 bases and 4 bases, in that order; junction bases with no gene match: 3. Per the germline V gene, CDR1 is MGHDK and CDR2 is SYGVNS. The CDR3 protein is CASSADRGRETQYF. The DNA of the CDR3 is TGTGCCAGCAGTGCAGACAGGGGGCGAGAGACCCAGTACTTC.

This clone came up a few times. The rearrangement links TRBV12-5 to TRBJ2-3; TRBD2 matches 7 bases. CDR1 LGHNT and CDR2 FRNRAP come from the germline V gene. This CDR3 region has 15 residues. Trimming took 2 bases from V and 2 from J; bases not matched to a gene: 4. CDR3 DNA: TGTGCTAGTGGTTTGTGGGGGGGTAACACAGATACGCAGTATTTT. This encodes CASGLWGGNTDTQYF.

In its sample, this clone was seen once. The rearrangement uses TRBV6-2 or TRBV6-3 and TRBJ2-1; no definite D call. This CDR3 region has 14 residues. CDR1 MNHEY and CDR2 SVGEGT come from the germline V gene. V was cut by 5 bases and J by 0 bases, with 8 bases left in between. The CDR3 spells CASSRLSSYNEQFF. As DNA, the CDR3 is TGTGCCAGCAGTCGCCTGAGCTCCTACAATGAGCAGTTCTTC.

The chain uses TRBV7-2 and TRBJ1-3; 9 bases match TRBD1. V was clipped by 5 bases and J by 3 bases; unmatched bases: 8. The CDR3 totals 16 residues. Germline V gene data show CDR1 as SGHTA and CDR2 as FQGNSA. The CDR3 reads CASSLSTGGYGNTIYF. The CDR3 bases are TGTGCCAGCAGCCTATCGACAGGGGGGTATGGAAACACCATATATTTT.

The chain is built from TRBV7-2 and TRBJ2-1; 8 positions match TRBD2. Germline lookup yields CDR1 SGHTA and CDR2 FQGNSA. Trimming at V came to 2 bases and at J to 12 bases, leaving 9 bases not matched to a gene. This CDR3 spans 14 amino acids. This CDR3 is CASSLKVAGSPQFF. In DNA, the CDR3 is TGTGCCAGCAGCTTAAAGGTAGCGGGGAGCCCGCAGTTCTTC.

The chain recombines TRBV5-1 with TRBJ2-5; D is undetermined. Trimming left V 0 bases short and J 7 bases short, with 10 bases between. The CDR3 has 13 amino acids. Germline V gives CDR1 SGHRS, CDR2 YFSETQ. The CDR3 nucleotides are TGCGCCAGCAGCTTGGACTCCGCCGGGACCCAGTACTTC. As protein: CASSLDSAGTQYF.

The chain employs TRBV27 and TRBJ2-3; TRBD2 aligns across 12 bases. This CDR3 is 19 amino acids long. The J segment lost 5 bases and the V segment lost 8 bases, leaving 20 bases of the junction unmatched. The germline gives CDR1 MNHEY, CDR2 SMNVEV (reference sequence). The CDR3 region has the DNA TGTGCCAGCGGACCCCGACCAGGGACTAGCGGGTGGGGGGGAGATACGCAGTATTTT. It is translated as CASGPRPGTSGWGGDTQYF.

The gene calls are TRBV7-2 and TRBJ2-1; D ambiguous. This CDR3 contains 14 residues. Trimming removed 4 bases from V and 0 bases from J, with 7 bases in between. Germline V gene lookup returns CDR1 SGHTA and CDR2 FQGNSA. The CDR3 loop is CASSSESSYNEQFF. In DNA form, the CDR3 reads TGTGCCAGCAGCTCAGAAAGCTCCTACAATGAGCAGTTCTTC.